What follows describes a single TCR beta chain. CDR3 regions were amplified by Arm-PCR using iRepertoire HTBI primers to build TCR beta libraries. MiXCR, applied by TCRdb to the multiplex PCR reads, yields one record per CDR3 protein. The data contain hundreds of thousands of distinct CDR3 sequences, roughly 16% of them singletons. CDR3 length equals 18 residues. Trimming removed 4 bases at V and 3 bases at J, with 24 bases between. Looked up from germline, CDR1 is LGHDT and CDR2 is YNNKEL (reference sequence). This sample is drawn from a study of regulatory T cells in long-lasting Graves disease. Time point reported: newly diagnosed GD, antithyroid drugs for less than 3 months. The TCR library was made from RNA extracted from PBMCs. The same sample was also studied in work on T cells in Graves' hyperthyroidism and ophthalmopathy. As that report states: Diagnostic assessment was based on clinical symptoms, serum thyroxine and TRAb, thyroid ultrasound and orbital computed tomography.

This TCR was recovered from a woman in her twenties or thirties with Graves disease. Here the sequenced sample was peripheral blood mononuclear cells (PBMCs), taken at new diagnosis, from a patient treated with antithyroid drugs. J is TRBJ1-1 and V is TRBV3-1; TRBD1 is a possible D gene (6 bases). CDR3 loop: CASSRPSGGHRSDTEAFF. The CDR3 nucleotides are TGTGCCAGCAGCCGCCCTTCGGGGGGGCATCGTTCGGACACTGAAGCTTTCTTT.